This section outlines one TCR beta chain sequence together with its context. Its cognate antigen has yet to be identified. The record has no base qualities; no much larger clone is one base away. The record originates from a study of control samples from healthy donors and cancer patients (TCRdb year 2020). Library method: the immunoSEQ multiplex PCR assay. The immuneACCESS repertoire file appears here via TCRdb, limited to in-frame rearrangements. These files lack a portion of the clones; in checked studies, under half of the deficit traces to unresolved V genes, and the cause of the others is not known. This sample holds tens of thousands of clones; 65% to 85% were observed only once. Of the sample, about 38% falls within the top ten clones. The V end loses 3 bases and the J end loses 5 bases, and a stretch of 12 bases separates them. Taken from cysteine to phenylalanine, the CDR3 has 14 residues. This entry keeps only the CDR3 DNA: 42 bases, framed from base 1. The germline V gene encodes CDR1 SGDLS and CDR2 YYNGEE.

The receptor's source is a man aged 65 to 79 with lung cancer. The sample taken for sequencing was PBMCs. Recombination connected TRBV9 to TRBJ2-4, with TRBD2 as a weak D call on 6 bases. The CDR3 region has the sequence CASSAHWGENIQYF. DNA sequence: TGTGCCAGCAGCGCCCACTGGGGGGAAAACATTCAGTACTTC.